The 5 T cell receptor beta chains reported below all come from one sample, sequenced in a study of T-cell reconstitution after alpha-beta-depleted transplantation in children. The TCRbeta library incorporated unique molecular identifiers. TCRdb re-called the PCR reads through MiXCR, storing one row per CDR3 protein. Among around 250,000 distinct CDR3 sequences, roughly 8.2% were seen once, and the ten largest hold 5% to 8%. Sequenced material: PBMCs, mostly from graft donor cells, taken 180 days after TCRalphabeta/CD19-depleted stem cell transplant. These TCRs come from a male patient younger than 18 who had a stem cell transplant for acute lymphoblastic leukemia, so the T cells may come from the graft donor.

This clonotype was observed many times. The rearrangement links TRBV28 to TRBJ2-7, with TRBD2 as a possible D gene (5 bases). CDR1 is MDHEN, CDR2 SYDVKM, per germline. V lost 6 bases and J 2 bases, leaving 17 bases between the germline ends. The CDR3 is made up of 15 amino acids. CDR3 loop: CASSSPASRTYEQYF. The CDR3 nucleotides are TGTGCCAGCAGCTCCCCGGCTAGCCGAACCTACGAGCAGTACTTC.

This clonotype was seen many times. The genes are TRBV5-1 and TRBJ2-2, with TRBD2 identical over 10 bases. V dropped 0 bases and J dropped 1; count of bases not matched to a gene: 3. The germline V gene encodes CDR1 SGHRS and CDR2 YFSETQ. The CDR3 is 17 residues long. CDR3 nucleotides: TGCGCCAGCAGCTTGGAGCCTAGCGGGAGGAACACCGGGGAGCTGTTTTTT. Translation: CASSLEPSGRNTGELFF.

In its sample, this clonotype was seen many times. The V and J genes are TRBV29-1 and TRBJ2-4; D uncertain. Trimming cost V 3 bases and J 3 bases, with 12 bases left between them. The CDR3 has 14 residues. Germline CDR1 and CDR2: SQVTM and ANQGSEA. In nucleotides, the CDR3 is TGCAGCGTTGACCCCGGTACAAACAAAAACATTCAGTACTTC. Protein product: CSVDPGTNKNIQYF.

As for this clonotype: Being one base from a much bigger clone, this may be a read error. For the CDR3, the DNA is TGTGCCAGCAGCTTAGGGACGAGGAATGAGCAGTTCTTC. This encodes CASSLGTRNEQFF. The chain couples TRBV7-6 to TRBJ2-1; unclear D gene. Germline V gene lookup returns CDR1 SGHVS and CDR2 FNYEAQ. Trimming cost V 1 base and J 7 bases, with 8 bases left between them. The CDR3 totals 13 residues. The whole variable domain, filled in from reference TRBV7-6 and TRBJ2-1, reads GAGVSQSPRYKVTKRGQDVALRCDPISGHVSLYWYRQALGQGPEFLTYFNYEAQQDKSGLPNDRFSAERPEGSISTLTIQRTEQRDSAMYRCASSLGTRNEQFFGPGTRLTVL.

This clonotype came up a few times. V is TRBV2 and J is TRBJ2-3; D might be TRBD2 (5 bases). Trimming removed 10 bases at V and 6 bases at J, with 11 bases between. The CDR3 length is 11 residues. Germline assignment: CDR1 SNHLY and CDR2 FYNNEI. CDR3 DNA: TGTGCCACCCTCGGGGTTGATACGCAGTATTTT. Translation: CATLGVDTQYF.